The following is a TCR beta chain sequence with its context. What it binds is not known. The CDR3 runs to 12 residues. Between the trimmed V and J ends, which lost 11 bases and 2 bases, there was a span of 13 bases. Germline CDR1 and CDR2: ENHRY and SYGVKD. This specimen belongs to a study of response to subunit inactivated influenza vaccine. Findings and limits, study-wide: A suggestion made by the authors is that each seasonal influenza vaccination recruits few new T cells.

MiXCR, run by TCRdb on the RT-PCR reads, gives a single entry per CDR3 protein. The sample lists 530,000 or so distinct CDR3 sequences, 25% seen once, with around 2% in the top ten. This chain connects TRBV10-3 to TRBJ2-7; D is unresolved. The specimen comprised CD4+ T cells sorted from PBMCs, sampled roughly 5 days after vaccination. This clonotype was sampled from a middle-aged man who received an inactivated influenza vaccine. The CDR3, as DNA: TGTGCCGTTTCCCGCATAGCCTACGAGCAGTACTTC. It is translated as CAVSRIAYEQYF.